This T cell receptor beta chain was found in a study of OX40 agonist ivuxolimab in advanced cancers. Overall study findings and caveats: The antigens recognized by the expanded peripheral T cells, that is their antigen specificity, were not determined.

This clone has only one observation. Antigen unknown. CDR3 length: 13 residues. V lost 9 bases, J lost 7 bases, and 9 bases stayed unmatched. Germline CDR1 reads SGHVS; CDR2 reads FQNEAQ. Profiling relied on immunoSEQ multiplex PCR, and the TCRdb table lists in-frame clones only, not all of them. The sample contains over 95,000 clones, more than 95% of which appear only once. The chain links TRBV7-8 to TRBJ2-7; 10 bases map to TRBD1. Sequencing used CD4+ or CD8+ T cells sorted from blood, obtained in a trial of the OX40 agonist ivuxolimab. This TCR was recovered from an adult with an advanced solid tumor such as melanoma, head and neck, liver or kidney cancer. This CDR3 is CASPDRGLGEQYF. The CDR3 coding sequence is TGTGCCAGTCCAGACAGGGGGCTAGGGGAGCAGTACTTC.